Below are 30 T cell receptor beta chains sequenced from a single sample in a study of identical twins. MiXCR, applied by TCRdb to the 5' RACE reads, yields one record per CDR3 protein. Of about 810,000 distinct CDR3 sequences in the sample, approximately 13% were seen once. This sample was shared with a second study, whose subject was yellow fever vaccine responses in identical twins.

Sequencing used PBMCs. These receptor sequences come from a woman between 18 and 30 years old in good health.

V usage is TRBV4-1 and J usage is TRBJ2-7; D is unresolved. Per the germline V gene, CDR1 is MGHRA and CDR2 is YSYEKL. The CDR3 is made up of 15 amino acids. V was shortened by 3 bases and J by 5 bases, with 17 bases between the two germline ends. The CDR3: CASSHYVGKLDEQYV. For the CDR3, the DNA is TGCGCCAGCAGCCATTATGTGGGGAAATTGGACGAGCAGTACGTC.

This clonotype was seen only a few times. The rearrangement joins TRBV5-6 to TRBJ1-6; D is undetermined. Germline values: CDR1 SGHDT, CDR2 YYEEEE. V gave up 3 bases and J gave up 5 bases, with 9 bases separating them. This CDR3 has 14 amino acids. CDR3 region: CASSWNTNNSPLHF. The CDR3 DNA sequence: TGTGCCAGCAGCTGGAACACGAATAATTCACCCCTCCACTTT.

This clonotype came up a few times. The chain links TRBV12-3 or TRBV12-4 to TRBJ2-5; unclear D gene. The CDR3 runs 15 residues. V lost 2 bases to trimming and J lost 4 bases, with 14 bases between them. The CDR3 here is CASSLPGGMGETQYF. CDR3 nucleotide sequence: TGTGCCAGCAGTTTACCAGGCGGCATGGGAGAGACCCAGTACTTC.

The chain employs TRBV28 and TRBJ2-7; D is ambiguous. The CDR3 totals 14 residues. Trimming left V 5 bases short and J 5 bases short, with 16 bases between. Germline V CDR1 and CDR2: MDHEN, SYDVKM. The CDR3 reads CASSLAGVRNEQYF. In DNA form, the CDR3 reads TGTGCCAGCAGTCTCGCCGGTGTCAGGAACGAGCAGTACTTC.

This clonotype came up many times. The rearrangement joins TRBV18 to TRBJ2-5, with unresolved D. This CDR3 is built from 12 residues. Germline CDR1 KGHSH, CDR2 LQKENI. V lost 1 base and J 4 bases, leaving 4 bases between the germline ends. CDR3 sequence (DNA): TGTGCCAGCTCACCACTTTCAGAGACCCAGTACTTC. Translating it yields CASSPLSETQYF.

V is TRBV20-1 and J is TRBJ2-7; D remains ambiguous. The CDR3 runs 16 residues. Germline CDR1 and CDR2: DFQATT and SNEGSKA (reference sequence). V lost 3 bases, J lost 5 bases, and 23 bases lay in between. CDR3 amino acids: CSASAGADLGWNEQYV. In nucleotides, the CDR3 is TGCAGTGCTAGTGCAGGCGCCGATTTGGGGTGGAACGAGCAGTACGTC.

The V gene is TRBV28, the J gene TRBJ2-7, with D perhaps assigned TRBD1 or TRBD2 (5 bases each). V was cut by 8 bases and J by 2 bases, with 16 bases left in between. Germline V lookup: CDR1 MDHEN, CDR2 SYDVKM. CDR3 length: 14 amino acids. Here the CDR3 DNA reads TGTGCCAGCCGGATGGGGGTCTCCCCCTACGAGCAGTACGTC. Protein product: CASRMGVSPYEQYV.

As concerns this clonotype: Relative to the germline gene, one junction end is altered; a read error may explain this. The chain employs TRBV20-1 and TRBJ2-1, with D possibly matching TRBD1 (5 bases). Germline V gene lookup returns CDR1 DFQATT and CDR2 SNEGSKA (reference sequence). The CDR3 length is 16 residues. The CDR3 DNA sequence: TGCTGTGCTAGAAACACGGACACCCACACCTACAATGAGCAGTTCTTC. It encodes CCARNTDTHTYNEQFF.

This rearrangement joins TRBV3-1 to TRBJ2-1, with a tentative D call TRBD2 (7 bases). Trimming took 2 bases from V and 4 from J, leaving 12 bases between them. CDR3 length: 15 residues. Germline V gives CDR1 LGHDT, CDR2 YNNKEL (reference sequence). The CDR3 sequence is CASSQRGAGYNEQFF. The CDR3 region has the DNA TGTGCCAGCAGCCAACGGGGGGCAGGGTACAATGAGCAGTTCTTC.

This clonotype was recorded at least ten times. The chain has TRBV18 and TRBJ1-1; D remains ambiguous. Germline V gene data show CDR1 as KGHSH and CDR2 as LQKENI. The CDR3 extends over 13 amino acids. Trimming removed 3 bases at V and 0 bases at J, with 5 bases between. CDR3 sequence (DNA): TGTGCCAGCTCACCTCCCTTGAACACTGAAGCTTTCTTT. This codes for CASSPPLNTEAFF.

In DNA, the CDR3 is TGCAGTGCTAGAGATTCCCTAGCGCGCACAGATACGCAGTATTTT. It codes for CSARDSLARTDTQYF. J is TRBJ2-3 and V is TRBV20-1; tentative D call: TRBD2 (6 bases). The CDR3 contains 15 residues. Germline V gives CDR1 DFQATT, CDR2 SNEGSKA (reference sequence). V lost 0 bases to trimming and J lost 1 base, with 11 bases between them.

This clonotype occurred many times. J is TRBJ2-2 and V is TRBV29-1; D uncertain. The CDR3 is 13 amino acids. Deletions cut 5 bases from V and 0 bases from J, with 7 bases between. Germline loops: CDR1 SQVTM, CDR2 ANQGSEA. CDR3 loop: CSVSLANTGELFF. The CDR3 bases are TGCAGCGTTTCACTGGCGAACACCGGGGAGCTGTTTTTT.

This clonotype has more than one count but fewer than ten. The gene calls are TRBV2 and TRBJ2-1; D is undetermined. Between the trimmed V and J ends, which lost 7 bases and 6 bases, there was a span of 7 bases. Germline values: CDR1 SNHLY, CDR2 FYNNEI. The CDR3 loop spans 11 amino acids. CDR3 nucleotide sequence: TGTGCCAGCAACTACCCCAATGAGCAGTTCTTC. This encodes CASNYPNEQFF.

This clonotype was detected a few times. The chain carries TRBV24-1 and TRBJ2-6; TRBD1 or TRBD2 may be the D gene (5 bases each). The length of the CDR3 is 16 residues. Germline V gene sequence: CDR1 KGHDR, CDR2 SFDVKD. Trimming removed 4 bases at V and 3 bases at J, with 12 bases between. In DNA, the CDR3 is TGTGCCACCAGTGACCGCAGGGAGAATGGGGCCAACGTCCTGACTTTC. This translates into CATSDRRENGANVLTF.

This chain uses TRBV5-1 with TRBJ2-2, with TRBD2 identical over 11 bases. Germline V lookup: CDR1 SGHRS, CDR2 YFSETQ. V trimming: 1 base; J trimming: 5 bases; junction bases outside the gene matches: 7. CDR3 length: 17 residues. The CDR3 bases are TGCGCCAGCAGCTTGACTAGCGGGGGCCTAGGTACCGGGGAGCTGTTTTTT. Translating it yields CASSLTSGGLGTGELFF.

This clonotype was recorded many times. The chain has TRBV5-1 and TRBJ2-1; 8 nucleotides align to TRBD1. J gave up 2 bases and V 7 bases, and 11 bases lay outside the gene matches. The CDR3 length is 16 residues. Germline CDR1 reads SGHRS; CDR2 reads YFSETQ. CDR3 nucleotide sequence: TGCGCCAGCGGGTACGATCCAGGGGGCGCCTACAATGAGCAGTTCTTC. Translated, it gives CASGYDPGGAYNEQFF. The variable domain in full, completed from reference TRBV5-1 and TRBJ2-1, reads KAGVTQTPRYLIKTRGQQVTLSCSPISGHRSVSWYQQTPGQGLQFLFEYFSETQRNKGNFPGRFSGRQFSNSRSEMNVSTLELGDSALYLCASGYDPGGAYNEQFFGPGTRLTVL.

This clonotype was counted ten times or more. V usage is TRBV29-1 and J usage is TRBJ2-2, with no clear D. The CDR3 covers 13 residues. CDR1 and CDR2 from the germline V gene are SQVTM and ANQGSEA. Trimming pared 4 bases from V and 5 bases from J, leaving 11 bases between. CDR3 residues: CSVVLWPTGELFF. As DNA, the CDR3 is TGCAGCGTTGTGTTATGGCCGACCGGGGAGCTGTTTTTT.

This clonotype has a count of ten or more. The rearrangement links TRBV29-1 to TRBJ2-2, with TRBD1 matching 10 bases. The CDR3 totals 13 residues. Looked up from germline, CDR1 is SQVTM and CDR2 is ANQGSEA. J lost 6 bases, V lost 7 bases, and 5 bases had no gene match. The CDR3 spells CSAGTGVSGELFF. In DNA form, the CDR3 reads TGCAGCGCCGGGACAGGGGTATCCGGGGAGCTGTTTTTT.

This clonotype has only a few counts. The chain employs TRBV3-1 and TRBJ2-1; weak D call: TRBD2 (5 bases). The germline V gene has CDR1 LGHDT and CDR2 YNNKEL (reference sequence). There are 16 residues in the CDR3. The V end was cut by 2 bases, the J end by 8 bases, with 19 bases between. The chain's CDR3 is CASSQTRGLGSDEQFF. The DNA of the CDR3 is TGTGCCAGCAGCCAAACCCGAGGGCTGGGTAGCGATGAGCAGTTCTTC.

The chain links TRBV7-9 to TRBJ2-1; 7 bases are a match to TRBD2. CDR3 length: 16 residues. Trimming removed 1 base from V and 0 bases from J; junction bases left unmatched: 3. CDR1 and CDR2 (germline): SEHNR, FQNEAQ (reference sequence). The CDR3 nucleotides are TGTGCCAGCAGCTTAGTGCTAGCGGCCTCCTACAATGAGCAGTTCTTC. Protein product: CASSLVLAASYNEQFF.

This clonotype was found a few times. The chain combines TRBV20-1 with TRBJ2-1; D is ambiguous. CDR3 length: 14 residues. Looked up from germline, CDR1 is DFQATT and CDR2 is SNEGSKA (reference sequence). V lost 2 bases to trimming and J lost 3 bases, with 11 bases between them. The CDR3 region has the DNA TGCAGTGCTAGAAACACTGTCGGCTACAATGAGCAGTTCTTC. It yields the protein CSARNTVGYNEQFF.

Only a few counts were recorded for this clonotype. The gene calls are TRBV6-5 and TRBJ1-2; 11 nucleotides agree with TRBD1. There are 16 residues in the CDR3. V trimming: 2 bases; J trimming: 4 bases; junction bases outside the gene matches: 6. In germline, CDR1 is MNHEY, CDR2 SVGAGI. In DNA form, the CDR3 reads TGTGCCAGCAGTTACACGGGGACAGGGGGTGGCTATGGCTACACCTTC. This codes for CASSYTGTGGGYGYTF.

The J gene is TRBJ2-7, the V gene TRBV10-3; 10 nucleotides align to TRBD1. There are 14 residues in the CDR3. Germline CDR1 is ENHRY and CDR2 is SYGVKD. The V segment lost 4 bases and the J segment 2 bases; nucleotides outside the gene matches: 2. CDR3 residues: CAISGQGAPYEQYV. The CDR3 DNA is TGTGCCATCAGTGGACAGGGGGCTCCCTACGAGCAGTACGTC.

This clonotype was seen only once. Germline and junction disagree at one end, which may indicate a read error. The V call is TRBV12-3 or TRBV12-4, the J call TRBJ2-2; 7 nucleotides line up with TRBD2. This CDR3 has 13 residues. This CDR3 is CASTGDYTGELIF. The CDR3 DNA is TGTGCCAGCACCGGGGACTACACCGGGGAGCTGATTTTT.

The J gene is TRBJ1-6, the V gene TRBV27; the D gene is possibly TRBD1 (5 bases). Germline values: CDR1 MNHEY, CDR2 SMNVEV (reference sequence). Trimming cost V 6 bases and J 9 bases, with 21 bases left between them. The CDR3 has 16 residues. The CDR3 DNA reads TGTGCCAGCAGCCGACCACCGGGACGGGGCGGTTCACCCCTCCACTTT. Residues: CASSRPPGRGGSPLHF.

The chain joins TRBV23-1 to TRBJ2-7; D is ambiguous. TRBV23-1 is known as an ORF, though its function is uncertain. The ends were cut back, 3 bases at V and 5 bases at J, with 5 bases in the middle. This CDR3 contains 11 residues. Written as DNA, the CDR3 is TGCGCCAGCAGTCAGGTCGACGAGCAGTACTTC. Translating gives CASSQVDEQYF.

The chain links TRBV10-3 to TRBJ2-7; 8 nucleotides line up with TRBD1. The CDR3 is 15 residues long. V lost 1 base and J lost 0; bases outside the gene matches: 2. Germline V gene lookup returns CDR1 ENHRY and CDR2 SYGVKD. The CDR3 nucleotides are TGTGCCATCAGTGAGTTAACAGGGGGCTCCTACGAGCAGTACTTC. It codes for CAISELTGGSYEQYF.

This clonotype came up a few times. The chain has TRBV12-3 or TRBV12-4 and TRBJ2-1; no definite D call. V dropped 3 bases and J dropped 3 bases, with 12 bases sitting between them. The CDR3 is 15 amino acids. The CDR3 DNA follows: TGTGCCAGCAGTTTTATAGGGCCCTTCTACAATGAGCAGTTCTTC. Translating gives CASSFIGPFYNEQFF.

The table lists this clonotype with many counts. The chain recombines TRBV29-1 with TRBJ2-6, with D possibly being TRBD1 (6 bases). Trimming cost V 3 bases and J 0 bases, with 9 bases left between them. The CDR3 is made up of 15 amino acids. CDR1 and CDR2 from the germline V gene are SQVTM and ANQGSEA. The chain's CDR3 is CSVDKDSSGANVLTF. CDR3 in DNA: TGCAGCGTTGATAAGGACAGCTCTGGGGCCAACGTCCTGACTTTC.

This clonotype has only a few counts. The chain combines TRBV7-9 with TRBJ2-1, with D uncertain. Germline V gene lookup returns CDR1 SEHNR and CDR2 FQNEAQ (reference sequence). The CDR3 has 12 amino acids. V gave up 9 bases and J gave up 2 bases, with 8 bases separating them. CDR3 sequence reads: CASTDTYNEQFF. CDR3 sequence (DNA): TGTGCCAGTACCGATACCTACAATGAGCAGTTCTTC.